This entry lists 8 T cell receptor beta chains sequenced from one sample in a study of blood T cells in healthy people across ages. Together with a sample-barcoded 5' primer, a J-beta primer mix was included in a second PCR lasting about 7 to 11 cycles. TCRdb reprocessed the 5' RACE reads with MiXCR, giving one entry per CDR3 protein. Altogether about 570,000 distinct CDR3 sequences are present, 27% being singletons, with the ten largest covering 18%. Sequencing was done on a sample of blood. The receptor source for this set is a woman in her 70s in good health.

The chain carries TRBV5-1 and TRBJ2-5; D call uncertain. The CDR3 contains 16 residues. The germline V gene encodes CDR1 SGHRS and CDR2 YFSETQ. Trimming took off 0 bases at V and 2 bases at J, with 14 bases between the two ends. The CDR3 DNA is TGCGCCAGCAGCTTGGCCTTGGCAGGCAAACAAGAGACCCAGTACTTC. Amino acids: CASSLALAGKQETQYF.

The CDR3, as DNA: TGTGCCAGCAGTTTAGGGACAAGTCGGCGACAGCCCCAGCATTTT. Translation gives CASSLGTSRRQPQHF. The chain carries TRBV27 and TRBJ1-5; D is possibly TRBD1 (6 bases). V shed 2 bases and J shed 7 bases, with 15 bases lying between them. The V gene's germline CDR1 is MNHEY and CDR2 SMNVEV (reference sequence). The CDR3 loop spans 15 amino acids.

In its sample, this clonotype was seen many times. The gene calls are TRBV3-1 and TRBJ2-4, with TRBD1 matching over 9 bases. The CDR3 has 17 amino acids. CDR1 and CDR2 (germline): LGHDT, YNNKEL (reference sequence). V dropped 0 bases and J dropped 8; count of bases not matched to a gene: 11. The CDR3 loop is CASSQDLLGDREDIQYF. CDR3 nucleotide sequence: TGTGCCAGCAGCCAAGATCTTTTGGGGGACAGGGAGGACATTCAGTACTTC.

A single count supports this clonotype. The chain uses TRBV20-1 and TRBJ1-1, with D maybe TRBD1 (5 bases). Germline V gene sequence: CDR1 DFQATT, CDR2 SNEGSKA (reference sequence). The CDR3 has 13 residues. In nucleotides, the CDR3 is TGCAGGGCCCGATCCAGGGTAAGCACTGAAGCTTTCTTT. This codes for CRARSRVSTEAFF.

The V and J genes are TRBV6-6 and TRBJ1-2, with D maybe TRBD1 (6 bases). Looked up from germline, CDR1 is MNHNY and CDR2 is SVGAGI (reference sequence). V was pared by 0 bases and J by 2 bases, with 13 bases between. The CDR3 has 16 residues. CDR3 region: CASSYSGGTTNYGYTF. The CDR3 DNA is TGTGCCAGCAGTTACTCAGGGGGGACTACCAACTATGGCTACACCTTC.

This clonotype was recorded a few times. V usage is TRBV7-9 and J usage is TRBJ2-5, with a tentative D call TRBD2 (6 bases). Near its end, the DNA agrees better with TRBJ2-7, so the J call may be wrong. This CDR3 comprises 15 residues. Germline loops: CDR1 SEHNR, CDR2 FQNEAQ (reference sequence). The CDR3 nucleotides read TGTGCCAGCAGCTTGAGGGACTTTAGCAACAACGAGCAGTACTTC. Protein product: CASSLRDFSNNEQYF.

This clonotype was picked up a small number of times. The chain has TRBV7-2 and TRBJ2-5, with TRBD2 matching over 11 bases. The CDR3 extends over 16 amino acids. The V gene's germline CDR1 is SGHTA and CDR2 FQGNSA. The V and J ends lost 3 bases and 1 base, in that order; junction bases with no gene match: 4. The CDR3 nucleotides read TGTGCCAGCAGCTTCCGGCTAGCGGGGGGCCAAGAGACCCAGTACTTC. This sequence encodes CASSFRLAGGQETQYF.

This chain connects TRBV7-2 to TRBJ2-3; D may be TRBD1 or TRBD2 (5 bases each). Germline-derived CDR1 and CDR2 are SGHTA and FQGNSA. This CDR3 spans 17 amino acids. V lost 4 bases and J lost 0, with 17 bases in between. The CDR3 coding sequence is TGTGCCAGCAGCTCAAACGCCGGGACCCTAAGCACAGATACGCAGTATTTT. Translation gives CASSSNAGTLSTDTQYF. Filled out from reference TRBV7-2 and TRBJ2-3, the complete variable domain reads GAGVSQSPSNKVTEKGKDVELRCDPISGHTALYWYRQSLGQGLEFLIYFQGNSAPDKSGLPSDRFSAERTGGSVSTLTIQRTQQEDSAVYLCASSSNAGTLSTDTQYFGPGTRLTVL.